This T cell receptor beta chain comes out of a study of blood T cell repertoires in COVID-19. Overall study: The samples span acute and convalescent COVID-19 from the United States, Italy and Spain. The analysed material was cDNA or gDNA that came from T cells, B-cell-depleted T cells, or PBMCs.

The Seattle patients, enrolled during active infection, were followed longitudinally. In the study's own analysis: How many nucleated cells were present was estimated from reference gene primer amplification. The data were produced by immunoSEQ multiplex PCR, yet TCRdb's version contains in-frame clones alone and is incomplete. V and J calls and clone size come straight from that table; D and trimming were deduced from the DNA. The table shows fewer than 300,000 clones, with more than 80% occurring only once. CDR1 and CDR2 (germline): LNHDA, SQIVND (reference sequence). The CDR3 runs 13 residues. With 7 bases removed from V and 3 bases from J, the gap between germline ends came to 12 bases.

Sequenced sample: peripheral blood. V usage is TRBV19 and J usage is TRBJ1-1; no firm D call. The receptor's source is a woman in her fifties or sixties with COVID-19, enrolled during active disease. DNA of the CDR3: TGTGCCAGTATCGGATTCGAGGACACTGAAGCTTTCTTT. Its translation is CASIGFEDTEAFF.